This TCR beta chain was found in a study of T cells of healthy individuals. TCRdb independently ran MiXCR on the 5' RACE reads; one entry per CDR3 protein. The sample carries some 82,000 distinct CDR3 sequences, around 5.1% recorded once. The clonotype comes from a female donor in good health.

This CDR3 is CASSYSPLNTEAFF. The CDR3 nucleotides are TGTGCCAGCAGTTACTCGCCTTTGAACACTGAAGCTTTCTTT. The chain combines TRBV6-5 with TRBJ1-1; D is uncertain. Trimming removed 0 bases from V and 0 bases from J, with 5 bases in between. The germline CDR1 and CDR2 sequences are MNHEY and SVGAGI. There are 14 residues in the CDR3.